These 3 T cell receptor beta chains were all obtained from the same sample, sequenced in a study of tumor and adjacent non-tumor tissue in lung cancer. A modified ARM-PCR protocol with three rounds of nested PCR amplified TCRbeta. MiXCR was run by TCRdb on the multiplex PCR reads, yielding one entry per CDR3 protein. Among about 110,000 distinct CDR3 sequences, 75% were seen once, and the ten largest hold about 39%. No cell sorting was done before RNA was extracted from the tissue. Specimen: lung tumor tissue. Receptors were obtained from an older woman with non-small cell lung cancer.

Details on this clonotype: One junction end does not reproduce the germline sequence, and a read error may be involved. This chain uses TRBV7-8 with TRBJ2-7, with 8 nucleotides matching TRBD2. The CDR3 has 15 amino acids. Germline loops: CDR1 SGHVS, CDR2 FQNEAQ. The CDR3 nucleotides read TGTGGCAGCAGCTTAGCGCGGGGGGCAATATACGAGCAGTACTTC. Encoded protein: CGSSLARGAIYEQYF.

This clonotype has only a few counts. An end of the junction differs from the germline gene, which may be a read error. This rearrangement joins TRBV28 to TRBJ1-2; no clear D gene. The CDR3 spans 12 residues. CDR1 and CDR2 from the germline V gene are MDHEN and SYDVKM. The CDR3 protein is CPSSLPNYGYTF. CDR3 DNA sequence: TGTCCCAGCAGTTTGCCTAACTATGGCTACACCTTC.

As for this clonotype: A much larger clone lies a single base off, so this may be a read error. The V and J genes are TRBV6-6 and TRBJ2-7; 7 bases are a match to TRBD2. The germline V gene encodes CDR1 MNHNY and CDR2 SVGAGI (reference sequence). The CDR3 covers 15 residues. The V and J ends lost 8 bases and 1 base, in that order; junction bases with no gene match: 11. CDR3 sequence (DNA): TGTGCCAGCGGGGAAAGGGTGGGAGGGTCCTACGAGCAGTACTTC. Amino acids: CASGERVGGSYEQYF.